This paragraph covers one T cell receptor beta chain sequence. Its antigen is currently unknown. Stated time point: blood 2 weeks post-SBRT. Treatment denoted: 15 Gy SBRT to primary tumor, nephrectomy 4 weeks later. Germline V CDR1 and CDR2: SGHRS, YFSETQ. V was clipped by 0 bases and J by 6 bases; unmatched bases: 6. This CDR3 is built from 15 residues. This record belongs to a study of radiation and T cells in renal cell carcinoma. In the study overall: Nephrectomy followed 15 Gy stereotactic body radiation by 4 weeks. Whole-study results and caveats: Top tumor clonotypes rose in blood 2 weeks post-radiation, then contracted. Baseline intratumoral clonotype presence is unknown without pretreatment biopsies.

TCRdb's table, derived via immunoSEQ multiplex PCR, lists solely in-frame clones and lacks some. The data show tens of thousands of clones, 80% seen once. This specimen consisted of blood, obtained from a patient whose treatment included radiotherapy and nephrectomy. The sequence came from a woman aged 65 to 85 with renal cell carcinoma. The chain is built from TRBV5-1 and TRBJ2-7; TRBD1 aligns across 10 bases. As DNA, the CDR3 is TGCGCCAGCAGCTTGGGGACAGGGGGAGGAGGCGAGCAGTACTTC. Translated: CASSLGTGGGGEQYF.